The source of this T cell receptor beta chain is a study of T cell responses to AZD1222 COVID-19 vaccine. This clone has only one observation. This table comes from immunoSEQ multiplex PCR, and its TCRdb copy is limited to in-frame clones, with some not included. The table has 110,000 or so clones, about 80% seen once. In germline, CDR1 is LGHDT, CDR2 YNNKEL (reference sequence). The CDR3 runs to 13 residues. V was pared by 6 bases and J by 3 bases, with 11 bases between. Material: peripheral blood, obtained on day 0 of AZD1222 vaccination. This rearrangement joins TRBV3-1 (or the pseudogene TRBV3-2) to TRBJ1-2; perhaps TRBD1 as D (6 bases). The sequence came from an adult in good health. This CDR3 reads CASREGGDYGYTF. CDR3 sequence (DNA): TGTGCCAGCAGAGAGGGGGGGGACTATGGCTACACCTTC.